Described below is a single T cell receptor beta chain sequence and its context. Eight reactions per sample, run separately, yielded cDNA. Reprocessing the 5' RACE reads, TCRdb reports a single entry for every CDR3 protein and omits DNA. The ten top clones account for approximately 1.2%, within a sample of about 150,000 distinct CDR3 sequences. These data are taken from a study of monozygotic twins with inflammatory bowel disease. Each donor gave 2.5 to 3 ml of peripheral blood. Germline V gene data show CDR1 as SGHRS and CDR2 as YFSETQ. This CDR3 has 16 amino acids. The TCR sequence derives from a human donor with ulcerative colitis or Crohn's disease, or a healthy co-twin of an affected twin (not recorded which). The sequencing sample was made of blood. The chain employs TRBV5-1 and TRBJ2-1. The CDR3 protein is CASSSQAAGGYNEQFF.